This T cell receptor beta chain was found in a study of cytomegalovirus exposure and HLA in healthy donors. Notes on the study in general: Exclusion as indistinguishable affected some V segments, including TRBV6-2 and TRBV6-3. When analyzed later, the rates of TCR association showed variation by HLA locus, with DRB1 the most and HLA-C the fewest.

CDR1 is MDHEN, CDR2 SYDVKM, per germline. The CDR3 extends over 11 amino acids. Trimming removed 5 bases from V and 3 bases from J, with 4 bases in between. As regards this clone: Its antigen remains unidentified.

In nominal health when sampled, donors likely had unrecorded immune exposures nonetheless. Primers included in the PCR were 60 Vbeta and 13 Jbeta primers. Clones were read by immunoSEQ multiplex PCR, and TCRdb kept only the in-frame ones, dropping some. The table lists 40,000 to 45,000 clones, around 77% of them singletons, with 1.4% in the top ten. The chain carries TRBV28 and TRBJ1-1; D not certain. This TCR derives from a man aged 25-45 years in good health and CMV-seronegative. Sequenced sample: PBMCs. This CDR3 is CASSRYTEAFF. The CDR3 DNA is TGTGCCAGCAGTCGGTACACTGAAGCTTTCTTT.